These 14 T cell receptor beta chains share one sample of origin, sequenced in a study of T cell responses to AZD1222 COVID-19 vaccine. Sequenced by immunoSEQ multiplex PCR; TCRdb stores in-frame clones only, minus some. This table has 95,000 to 130,000 clones, less than 90% appearing once. The sample here was peripheral blood, taken on day 0 of AZD1222 vaccination. Every receptor here comes from an adult in good health.

V gene TRBV11-1 combines with J gene TRBJ2-1, with 13 positions matching TRBD2. J gave up 6 bases and V 5 bases, and 4 bases lay outside the gene matches. This CDR3 is 15 amino acids long. Germline V lookup: CDR1 SGHAT, CDR2 FQDESV (reference sequence). CDR3 in amino acids: CASSPRLAGGNEQFF. The CDR3 nucleotides are TGTGCCAGCAGCCCTCGACTAGCGGGGGGCAATGAGCAGTTCTTC.

The chain combines TRBV7-2 with TRBJ2-2; unclear D gene. V was trimmed by 1 base and J by 2 bases, leaving 8 bases between them. The CDR3 is 15 residues long. Germline loops: CDR1 SGHTA, CDR2 FQGNSA. The chain's CDR3 is CASSLGTLNTGELFF. In nucleotides, the CDR3 is TGTGCCAGCAGCTTAGGGACCTTAAACACCGGGGAGCTGTTTTTT.

This chain joins TRBV28 and TRBJ2-6; D gene unclear. The germline V gene has CDR1 MDHEN and CDR2 SYDVKM. This CDR3 is built from 16 residues. V shed 3 bases and J shed 0 bases, with 9 bases lying between them. The CDR3 DNA follows: TGTGCCAGCAGTTTTGGGGAATTCTCTGGGGCCAACGTCCTGACTTTC. Protein product: CASSFGEFSGANVLTF.

This chain joins TRBV9 and TRBJ2-7, with unresolved D. Germline CDR1 SGDLS, CDR2 YYNGEE. V dropped 2 bases and J dropped 5 bases, with 11 bases sitting between them. The CDR3 extends over 13 amino acids. CDR3 protein: CASSVDGPDEQYF. The CDR3 coding sequence is TGTGCCAGCAGCGTGGATGGGCCCGACGAGCAGTACTTC. Looking up the rest from reference TRBV9 and TRBJ2-7 gives the full variable domain: DSGVTQTPKHLITATGQRVTLRCSPRSGDLSVYWYQQSLDQGLQFLIQYYNGEERAKGNILERFSAQQFPDLHSELNLSSLELGDSALYFCASSVDGPDEQYFGPGTRLTVT.

V gene TRBV18 combines with J gene TRBJ2-1; D is unresolved. Germline V gives CDR1 KGHSH, CDR2 LQKENI. This CDR3 contains 15 residues. V was shortened by 2 bases and J by 6 bases, with 14 bases between the two germline ends. Here the CDR3 DNA reads TGTGCCAGCTCACCAGGGAATATCAAGGGCAATGAGCAGTTCTTC. Translating gives CASSPGNIKGNEQFF.

This clone came up a few times. CDR3 sequence: CAISESGQGALNEQFF. The DNA for the CDR3 is TGTGCCATCAGTGAGTCGGGACAGGGGGCTCTGAATGAGCAGTTCTTC. The chain joins TRBV10-3 to TRBJ2-1; 12 bases agree with TRBD1. The germline gives CDR1 ENHRY, CDR2 SYGVKD. V shed 0 bases and J 7 bases; nucleotides not matched to a gene: 4. The CDR3 has 16 amino acids.

This rearrangement joins TRBV2 to TRBJ2-1, with TRBD2 identical over 8 bases. With 11 bases clipped from V and 4 bases from J, the junction kept 1 base outside the gene matches. The CDR3 is made up of 11 amino acids. Germline-derived CDR1 and CDR2 are SNHLY and FYNNEI. The CDR3 is CAGGGYNEQFF. CDR3 nucleotides: TGTGCCGGCGGGGGGTACAATGAGCAGTTCTTC.

This rearrangement joins TRBV29-1 to TRBJ2-1; 7 nucleotides match TRBD2. The V gene's germline CDR1 is SQVTM and CDR2 ANQGSEA. The CDR3 has 13 amino acids. J was trimmed by 5 bases and V by 7 bases; bases with no gene match: 8. Here the CDR3 DNA reads TGCAGCGCCTGTGAGGGGAGGGACAATGAGCAGTTCTTC. Translated: CSACEGRDNEQFF.

This clone was seen once. The V call is TRBV5-8, the J call TRBJ2-7; either TRBD1 or TRBD2 may supply D (5 bases each). V shed 4 bases and J shed 7 bases, with 15 bases lying between them. This CDR3 comprises 13 residues. In germline, CDR1 is SGHTS, CDR2 YDEGEE. As DNA, the CDR3 is TGTGCCAGCAGCCAGGGAGCTTTGAGGGAGCAGTACTTC. As protein: CASSQGALREQYF.

The V and J genes are TRBV4-1 and TRBJ2-7; 7 bases line up with TRBD2. CDR1 and CDR2 (germline): MGHRA, YSYEKL. Trimming took 0 bases from V and 2 from J; bases not matched to a gene: 10. The CDR3 is 17 residues long. The CDR3 DNA reads as TGCGCCAGCAGCCAAGATTTGAGAACGGGACTACCCTACGAGCAGTACTTC. Translated: CASSQDLRTGLPYEQYF.

V is TRBV21-1 and J is TRBJ1-2. TRBV21-1 counts as a pseudogene. The CDR3 has 13 residues. The CDR3 DNA reads TGTGCCAGCAGCAAAAGCGTTAACTATGGCTACACCTTC. This translates into CASSKSVNYGYTF.

The rearrangement links TRBV7-9 to TRBJ1-2; D is unresolved. The germline V gene has CDR1 SEHNR and CDR2 FQNEAQ (reference sequence). The CDR3 has 12 amino acids. Trimming left V 2 bases short and J 8 bases short, with 9 bases between. CDR3 in amino acids: CASSLYGQGYTF. The CDR3 DNA is TGTGCCAGCAGCTTATATGGCCAAGGCTACACCTTC.

The chain employs TRBV19 and TRBJ1-2, with 10 positions matching TRBD1. With 3 bases clipped from V and 7 bases from J, the junction kept 5 bases outside the gene matches. Germline V gene data show CDR1 as LNHDA and CDR2 as SQIVND (reference sequence). CDR3 length equals 14 residues. CDR3 in amino acids: CASSISRDRGGYTF. CDR3 sequence (DNA): TGTGCCAGTAGTATTTCTCGGGACAGGGGTGGCTACACCTTC.

The chain uses TRBV29-1 and TRBJ1-1; D not certain. With 7 bases removed from V and 3 bases from J, the gap between germline ends came to 15 bases. The CDR3 contains 13 residues. The V gene's germline CDR1 is SQVTM and CDR2 ANQGSEA. Written as DNA, the CDR3 is TGCAGCGCCCTGGACGGGAGGTACACTGAAGCTTTCTTT. It translates to CSALDGRYTEAFF.